This T cell receptor beta chain emerged from a study of T cells expressing NK-cell markers. Details on this clonotype: Its antigen is not identified.

Synthesis of TCR beta cDNA relied on 5'RACE template switching carrying UMIs. After re-calling the 5' RACE reads, TCRdb lists one entry per CDR3 protein, DNA absent. The repertoire table contains about 400,000 distinct CDR3 sequences. Study outcomes and limitations: These clonotypes, the leaders elsewhere, also led the CD3+CD56-NKG2C+ fraction in four donors. NKG2C+ dominant clonotypes from a handful of donors made up about 1.0-8% of CD8+ T cells.

Germline V gene lookup returns CDR1 MNHEY and CDR2 SMNVEV (reference sequence). The CDR3 is 14 amino acids. V usage is TRBV27 and J usage is TRBJ2-2; the D call of TRBD1 rests on TCRdb alone, since no DNA is present to check it. The sequencing input was blood T cells: a sorted CD56 or NKG2C T cell subset, CD4+ or CD8+ T cells, or bulk PBMC T cells (not recorded which). This receptor was taken from a woman aged 45-59 years in good health. CDR3 sequence reads: CASSSRTVPGELFF.